The clone carrying this TCR beta chain was observed a single time. Its cognate antigen is unknown. The data were produced by immunoSEQ multiplex PCR, yet TCRdb's version contains in-frame clones alone and is incomplete. The sample has 350,000 or so clones, 75% to 90% seen once. The CDR3 sequence is 15 residues long. V dropped 2 bases and J dropped 5; count of bases not matched to a gene: 4. Germline V gene sequence: CDR1 LNHDA, CDR2 SQIVND (reference sequence). This sample is part of a study of cytomegalovirus exposure and HLA in healthy donors. Turning to the study itself: The same platform as the roughly 630 first-cohort repertoires was used for the 120 validation repertoires, a later analysis reported.

Overall study results and limits: It was found in a later analysis that first-cohort TCR clusters tended to co-occur in the 100 to 150 validation repertoires. Researchers catalogued some 160 TCR beta chains as cytomegalovirus-associated. Rare sequences made up most TCRs, while some public TCRs were found in many donors.

The sample consisted of PBMCs. This clonotype was obtained from a young woman in good health and CMV-seronegative. The V gene is TRBV19, the J gene TRBJ2-2; 8 nucleotides line up with TRBD1. The CDR3 loop reads CASSIRWTGTGELFF. CDR3 DNA: TGTGCCAGTAGTATAAGATGGACAGGGACCGGGGAGCTGTTTTTT.